The entry below describes one T cell receptor (beta chain). Trimming removed 0 bases at V and 2 bases at J, with 7 bases between. Germline V CDR1 and CDR2: LGHDT, YNNKEL (reference sequence). CDR3 length: 14 amino acids. These data are taken from a study of blood T cell repertoires in COVID-19. Study details: Collection of acute and convalescent COVID-19 samples took place in the United States, Italy and Spain. T cells, B-cell-depleted T cells, or PBMCs supplied cDNA or gDNA.

In the original analysis: Amplification with reference gene primers provided the estimates of nucleated cell counts. Clones were read by immunoSEQ multiplex PCR, and TCRdb kept only the in-frame ones, dropping some. V, J and clone size were drawn from that table, and D and trimming were deduced from the DNA. The repertoire consists of some 220,000 clones, with 83% occurring once and the leading ten covering around 5.5%. The TCR sequence derives from a human donor in a cohort sampled during active COVID-19. Sequencing input: peripheral blood. The chain employs TRBV3-1 (or the pseudogene TRBV3-2) and TRBJ1-2, with unresolved D. The CDR3 reads CASSQDLLNYGYTF. The CDR3 coding sequence is TGTGCCAGCAGCCAAGATCTTCTAAACTATGGCTACACCTTC.